This TCR beta chain was found in a study of PD-1 blockade in mismatch repair-deficient tumors (dated by TCRdb to the late 2010s). Context from the whole study: Between September 2013 and September 2016, the trial enrolled around 86 consecutive patients with roughly 13 mismatch repair-deficient cancer types, every one of whom had been previously treated and was progressing. Deep sequencing of TCR CDR3 regions was used to track tumor-associated T cell clones in peripheral blood of patients responding to PD-1 blockade. Broader findings and caveats from the paper: After pembrolizumab, tumor-resident clones, which were often undetectable in blood before treatment, expanded rapidly and then contracted, generally ahead of radiologic responses.

CDR1 WSHSY and CDR2 SAAADI were looked up in the germline V gene. Inclusive of the bounding cysteine and phenylalanine, the CDR3 is 15 residues long. The retained sequence is limited to the CDR3, 45 bases, with the frame set at the first base. The germline V end is reduced by 3 bases and the J end by 4 bases; junction bases left unmatched: 8. According to the study, the label for this sample's time point signals: peripheral blood before pembrolizumab. Mismatch repair deficiency in every enrolled patient was established by polymerase chain reaction or immunohistochemistry. TCR sequencing was performed for a few patients who responded to pembrolizumab therapy. The phase II trial prospectively evaluated PD-1 blockade with pembrolizumab in advanced mismatch repair-deficient cancers, independent of tissue of origin. Peripheral blood T cell samples were gathered serially, both before PD-1 blockade started and at multiple time points afterward. Blood sampling times were reported as weeks after the first pembrolizumab dose.

Note on this clone: Its antigen is currently not known. There are no base qualities to consult, and no much larger clone falls within one base.

Receptors were amplified or captured by the immunoSEQ multiplex PCR assay. Sourced from immuneACCESS, this table was stored by TCRdb with only in-frame sequences that have V and J called. A share of the clones is absent; for the studies checked, an unresolved V gene accounts for under half, and the remainder has no known explanation. This sample is represented by around 50,000 clones; approximately 80% of them were singletons. In total, the top ten clones hold approximately 3.5% of the sample. The chain couples TRBV10-2 to TRBJ2-7, with 8 bases aligning to TRBD1. This specimen consisted of PBMCs, obtained before pembrolizumab treatment. The receptor's source is an adult with mismatch repair-deficient cancer. CDR3 region: CASSEISRGLYEQYF. The sequenced DNA is TGCGCCAGCAGTGAAATAAGCAGGGGGCTTTACGAGCAGTACTTC.